These 7 T cell receptor beta chains share one sample of origin, sequenced in a study of cytomegalovirus exposure and HLA in healthy donors. The PCR made use of 60 Vbeta and 13 Jbeta primers. This table comes from immunoSEQ multiplex PCR, and its TCRdb copy is limited to in-frame clones, with some not included. This sample carries 95,000 to 150,000 clones, nearly 80% of them seen once, and the ten largest clones take over 5%. The specimen was PBMCs. All receptors come from a woman in her 40s in good health and CMV-seronegative.

This clone was detected once. The genes are TRBV18 and TRBJ1-2; TRBD1 is a possible D gene (6 bases). This CDR3 has 13 residues. Germline V gene lookup returns CDR1 KGHSH and CDR2 LQKENI. V lost 3 bases and J lost 2, with 7 bases in between. CDR3 in amino acids: CASSPDRNYGYTF. DNA for the CDR3: TGTGCCAGCTCACCGGACAGAAACTATGGCTACACCTTC.

The rearrangement uses TRBV28 and TRBJ1-2; perhaps TRBD1 as D (6 bases). Trimming pared 3 bases from V and 4 bases from J, leaving 15 bases between. In germline, CDR1 is MDHEN, CDR2 SYDVKM. The length of the CDR3 is 15 residues. CDR3 in amino acids: CASSLMGGRTYGYTF. CDR3 in DNA: TGTGCCAGCAGTTTGATGGGGGGGCGGACCTATGGCTACACCTTC.

The V gene is TRBV28, the J gene TRBJ1-1; D gene unclear. Trimming removed 2 bases at V and 1 base at J, with 5 bases between. The CDR3 consists of 13 residues. Per germline, CDR1 MDHEN and CDR2 SYDVKM. The DNA for the CDR3 is TGTGCCAGCAGTTTACGGGGGAACACTGAAGCTTTCTTT. Translation: CASSLRGNTEAFF.

CDR3 coding DNA: TGTGCCAGTAGTATCGGGACAGGGGAATTCGGAAACACCATATATTTT. Translation gives CASSIGTGEFGNTIYF. This chain joins TRBV19 and TRBJ1-3, with 10 bases matching TRBD1. V shed 3 bases, J shed 4 bases, and the junction held 6 bases outside the gene matches. The CDR3 length is 16 residues. CDR1 is LNHDA, CDR2 SQIVND, per germline (reference sequence).

A note on this clone: The junction shows a germline mismatch at one end, possibly a read error. CDR3: CASSYSWGSGANGLTF. The CDR3 DNA sequence: TGTGCCAGCAGTTACTCCTGGGGTTCTGGGGCCAACGGCCTGACTTTC. The V call is TRBV6-5, the J call TRBJ2-6; D might be TRBD1 (5 bases). Germline loops: CDR1 MNHEY, CDR2 SVGAGI. The CDR3 is made up of 16 amino acids.

The chain joins TRBV9 to TRBJ2-2; D is ambiguous. V shed 1 base and J shed 8 bases, with 12 bases lying between them. Germline lookup yields CDR1 SGDLS and CDR2 YYNGEE. The CDR3 is made up of 14 amino acids. The CDR3 is CASSVLGVPGELFF. The CDR3 bases are TGTGCCAGCAGCGTACTCGGTGTCCCTGGGGAGCTGTTTTTT.

The chain is built from TRBV28 and TRBJ1-2; tentative D call: TRBD1 (5 bases). Trimming removed 7 bases from V and 4 bases from J, with 16 bases in between. From germline, CDR1 is MDHEN and CDR2 SYDVKM. The CDR3 runs to 14 residues. The CDR3 region has the DNA TGTGCCAGCACCGAAGCAGGGAAGACCTATGGCTACACCTTC. Translation gives CASTEAGKTYGYTF.